These 20 T cell receptor beta chains came from one sample sequenced in a study of T cell responses to AZD1222 COVID-19 vaccine. Sequenced by immunoSEQ multiplex PCR; TCRdb stores in-frame clones only, minus some. Among about 86,000 clones, around 90% were seen once, and the ten largest hold 2.5% to 3.5%. Sequences were derived from peripheral blood, sampled on day 0 of AZD1222 vaccination. The receptors here all came from an adult in good health.

The chain employs TRBV6-2 or TRBV6-3 and TRBJ2-2, with 7 nucleotides matching TRBD2. CDR1 MNHEY and CDR2 SVGEGT come from the germline V gene. The CDR3 extends over 14 amino acids. V gave up 7 bases and J gave up 7 bases; unmatched junction bases: 9. The CDR3 sequence is CASNPAGVGGELFF. In DNA, the CDR3 is TGTGCCAGCAACCCCGCGGGGGTGGGCGGGGAGCTGTTTTTT.

This chain links TRBV7-6 with TRBJ2-7, with 12 bases matching TRBD1. CDR1 and CDR2 (germline): SGHVS, FNYEAQ. The CDR3 covers 16 residues. After removal of 5 bases from V and 2 bases from J, the junction contained 7 bases not matched to a gene. The CDR3 protein is CASSQGGTGGTYEQYF. The CDR3 region has the DNA TGTGCCAGCAGCCAGGGGGGGACAGGGGGCACCTACGAGCAGTACTTC.

J is TRBJ2-2 and V is TRBV9; 7 bases line up with TRBD2. V gave up 0 bases and J gave up 4 bases; unmatched junction bases: 3. The V gene's germline CDR1 is SGDLS and CDR2 YYNGEE. The CDR3 loop spans 15 amino acids. CDR3 protein: CASSVATSATGELFF. CDR3 nucleotide sequence: TGTGCCAGCAGCGTAGCTACTAGCGCCACCGGGGAGCTGTTTTTT.

CDR3 nucleotides: TGTGCCAGCAGTTACTCATTTTGGGACGGGGGCAATGAGCAGTTCTTC. The encoded protein is CASSYSFWDGGNEQFF. The rearrangement joins TRBV6-5 to TRBJ2-1; TRBD2 might be the D (6 bases). The V end was cut by 0 bases, the J end by 6 bases, with 15 bases between. This CDR3 has 16 amino acids. Germline V gene sequence: CDR1 MNHEY, CDR2 SVGAGI.

The chain carries TRBV5-8 and TRBJ1-4; no clear D gene. The CDR3 is made up of 16 amino acids. Trimming removed 4 bases at V and 5 bases at J, with 18 bases between. Germline V gene lookup returns CDR1 SGHTS and CDR2 YDEGEE. The CDR3 nucleotides read TGTGCCAGCAGCCTAGATGGAGCCAGCCTCAATGAAAAACTGTTTTTT. Its translation is CASSLDGASLNEKLFF.

Only a few counts were recorded for this clone. The genes are TRBV30 and TRBJ2-1; 7 bases are shared with TRBD1. CDR3 length equals 14 residues. Trimming cost V 3 bases and J 7 bases; bases outside gene matches: 9. CDR1 is GTSNPN and CDR2 is SVGIG in the germline V gene (reference sequence). The CDR3 spells CAWSHDRDFNEQFF. DNA for the CDR3: TGTGCCTGGAGCCACGACAGGGATTTTAATGAGCAGTTCTTC.

The chain links TRBV19 to TRBJ2-1; 7 bases line up with TRBD2. The CDR3 totals 18 residues. Germline V lookup: CDR1 LNHDA, CDR2 SQIVND (reference sequence). The V and J ends lost 6 bases and 2 bases, in that order; junction bases with no gene match: 16. CDR3 region: CASSPGAGGRATYNEQFF. As DNA, the CDR3 is TGTGCCAGTAGCCCCGGGGCTGGGGGGAGGGCCACCTACAATGAGCAGTTCTTC.

In regard to this clone: The junction does not match germline at one end; this may be a read error. The chain recombines TRBV3-1 (or the pseudogene TRBV3-2) with TRBJ2-3; D unresolved. CDR1 and CDR2 (germline): LGHDT, YNNKEL (reference sequence). The CDR3 consists of 12 residues. In nucleotides, the CDR3 is TGTGCCAGCAGCCAAACGCCAGGTCTCGCGAGCTTT. Translated: CASSQTPGLASF.

The V and J genes are TRBV30 and TRBJ2-3, with D tentatively TRBD2 (6 bases). The length of the CDR3 is 14 residues. V dropped 3 bases and J dropped 4 bases, with 14 bases sitting between them. Germline values: CDR1 GTSNPN, CDR2 SVGIG (reference sequence). CDR3 nucleotides: TGTGCCTGGAGCGGGCTGGGGGGTTCAGATACGCAGTATTTT. Translation gives CAWSGLGGSDTQYF.

This clone came up once. The chain links TRBV4-1 to TRBJ1-3; the D is unclear. The CDR3 spans 15 residues. Trimming cost V 2 bases and J 0 bases, with 8 bases left between them. Per the germline V gene, CDR1 is MGHRA and CDR2 is YSYEKL. The DNA of the CDR3 is TGCGCCAGCAGCCAACCGGGAATCTCTGGAAACACCATATATTTT. Encoded protein: CASSQPGISGNTIYF.

This chain joins TRBV7-9 and TRBJ2-3; D tentatively reads TRBD1 or TRBD2 (5 bases each). Germline V CDR1 and CDR2: SEHNR, FQNEAQ (reference sequence). The length of the CDR3 is 15 residues. V lost 4 bases and J 2 bases, leaving 13 bases between the germline ends. The CDR3 DNA sequence: TGTGCCAGCAGCTCCGGGACCAGTAACACAGATACGCAGTATTTT. This encodes CASSSGTSNTDTQYF.

The gene calls are TRBV6-5 and TRBJ1-1; the D gene is possibly TRBD1 (5 bases). This CDR3 is 14 amino acids long. V was clipped by 5 bases and J by 2 bases, with 12 bases between them. CDR1 and CDR2 from the germline V gene are MNHEY and SVGAGI. CDR3 sequence (DNA): TGTGCCAGCAGTAAGACAGCGCGAAACACTGAAGCTTTCTTT. This encodes CASSKTARNTEAFF.

The chain is built from TRBV3-1 (or the pseudogene TRBV3-2) and TRBJ1-2; 8 nucleotides line up with TRBD1. The junction had 5 bases not matched to a gene; V was cut back by 4 bases and J by 4 bases. The length of the CDR3 is 14 residues. CDR1 is LGHDT and CDR2 is YNNKEL in the germline V gene (reference sequence). DNA for the CDR3: TGTGCCAGCAGCCGGAGGACAGGGACCTATGGCTACACCTTC. Translating gives CASSRRTGTYGYTF.

Here the CDR3 reads CATKDRGYEKLFF. CDR3 in DNA: TGTGCCACCAAAGACAGGGGATATGAAAAACTGTTTTTT. The chain joins TRBV19 to TRBJ1-4, with 8 bases fitting TRBD1. After removal of 10 bases from V and 6 bases from J, the junction contained 7 bases not matched to a gene. From germline, CDR1 is LNHDA and CDR2 SQIVND (reference sequence). The CDR3 extends over 13 amino acids.

The chain recombines TRBV5-1 with TRBJ1-1; unclear D gene. CDR1 and CDR2 from the germline V gene are SGHRS and YFSETQ. CDR3 length: 14 amino acids. Trimming took 0 bases from V and 5 from J, leaving 11 bases between them. CDR3 DNA sequence: TGCGCCAGCAGCTTGGAAGCAGTGGGGACTGAAGCTTTCTTT. This encodes CASSLEAVGTEAFF.

This chain connects TRBV14 to TRBJ1-1, with D tentatively TRBD1 (5 bases). This CDR3 has 14 amino acids. The germline V gene has CDR1 SGHDN and CDR2 FVKESK. The ends were cut back, 4 bases at V and 2 bases at J, with 11 bases in the middle. CDR3 sequence: CASSPQGGNTEAFF. Written as DNA, the CDR3 is TGTGCCAGCAGCCCCCAGGGTGGAAACACTGAAGCTTTCTTT.

The genes are TRBV5-4 and TRBJ2-7; weak D call: TRBD2 (5 bases). V lost 4 bases, J lost 4 bases, and 12 bases lay in between. Looked up from germline, CDR1 is SGHNT and CDR2 is YYREEE (reference sequence). The CDR3 contains 13 residues. CDR3 region: CASSRLGDYEQYF. In nucleotides, the CDR3 is TGTGCCAGCAGCCGTCTCGGGGATTACGAGCAGTACTTC.

The chain couples TRBV6-2 or TRBV6-3 to TRBJ2-7; tentative D call: TRBD2 (7 bases). CDR3 length: 14 amino acids. The germline gives CDR1 MNHEY, CDR2 SVGEGT. V shed 4 bases and J shed 5 bases, with 15 bases lying between them. The DNA for the CDR3 is TGTGCCAGCAGTTTCCCCGGGGGGCTGAACGAGCAGTACTTC. Its translation: CASSFPGGLNEQYF.

The chain uses TRBV25-1 and TRBJ2-1, with D hard to call. Deletions cut 4 bases from V and 0 bases from J, with 13 bases between. The CDR3 is 16 residues long. Germline V gene data show CDR1 as MGHDK and CDR2 as SYGVNS. CDR3 bases: TGTGCCAGCAGTGCTGGGGAACCCAGCTCCTACAATGAGCAGTTCTTC. Translating gives CASSAGEPSSYNEQFF.

The V call is TRBV5-1, the J call TRBJ1-2, with D possibly being TRBD1 (6 bases). This CDR3 region has 15 residues. V shed 0 bases and J shed 6 bases, with 15 bases lying between them. Germline V gene sequence: CDR1 SGHRS, CDR2 YFSETQ. The CDR3 DNA reads as TGCGCCAGCAGCTTGGATGGCAGGGGAACGGATGGCTACACCTTC. Translating it yields CASSLDGRGTDGYTF.